This entry lists 5 T cell receptor beta chains sequenced from one sample in a study of cytomegalovirus exposure and HLA in healthy donors (dated 2017 in TCRdb). Library preparation employed the immunoSEQ multiplex PCR assay. This immuneACCESS table, as held by TCRdb, lists in-frame sequences with V and J called but not all clones. Of the missing ones, under half trace to an unresolved V gene in checked studies; the others have no known cause. The table for this sample lists 250,000 to 400,000 clones; roughly 87% of them were counted only once. The ten largest make up roughly 0.96% of the sample. The sequenced sample consisted of PBMCs. These receptors all come from a man under 40 in good health and CMV-seronegative.

The chain carries TRBV5-1 and TRBJ2-5, with D maybe TRBD1 (5 bases). The V gene lost 1 base and the J gene lost 1 base, with 5 bases spanning the gap. This CDR3 contains 13 residues. Germline V lookup: CDR1 SGHRS, CDR2 YFSETQ. The CDR3 DNA reads TGCGCCAGCAGCTTGAGGGGCCAAGAGACCCAGTACTTC. This encodes CASSLRGQETQYF.

The genes are TRBV27 and TRBJ1-3, with 7 bases identical to TRBD1. Germline loops: CDR1 MNHEY, CDR2 SMNVEV (reference sequence). The J segment lost 0 bases and the V segment lost 0 bases, leaving 8 bases of the junction unmatched. The CDR3 contains 18 residues. CDR3 sequence reads: CASSLSPLQGSSGNTIYF. CDR3 in DNA: TGTGCCAGCAGTTTATCCCCGCTACAGGGGAGCTCTGGAAACACCATATATTTT.

J is TRBJ1-1 and V is TRBV11-2; no clear D. This CDR3 has 12 residues. Germline CDR1 is SGHAT and CDR2 is FQNNGV. Deletions cut 4 bases from V and 6 bases from J, with 9 bases between. The CDR3 coding sequence is TGTGCCAGCAGCTCCGGCGGGGCTGAAGCTTTCTTT. Translating it yields CASSSGGAEAFF.

The table lists this clone with a few counts. The chain links TRBV25-1 to TRBJ2-2; unclear D gene. V shed 0 bases and J shed 5 bases, with 4 bases lying between them. CDR1 MGHDK and CDR2 SYGVNS come from the germline V gene. The CDR3 has 13 amino acids. The CDR3, as DNA: TGTGCCAGCAGTGAATATAGAACCGGGGAGCTGTTTTTT. This translates into CASSEYRTGELFF.

This clone was seen once. The genes are TRBV15 and TRBJ1-2, with a possible D match to TRBD1 (5 bases). CDR3 size: 15 residues. Trimming shortened V by 1 base and J by 4 bases, and 13 bases separated the two germline ends. Germline CDR1 LNHNV, CDR2 YYDKDF (reference sequence). The CDR3 sequence is CATSRGDSSTYGYTF. CDR3 nucleotides: TGTGCCACCAGCAGAGGTGACAGCTCTACCTATGGCTACACCTTC.